This T cell receptor (beta chain) was sequenced for a study of Ad26.COV2.S vaccination and SARS-CoV-2 variants. In the study overall: Intramuscular Ad26.COV2.S doses were given once or twice, 56 days apart.

Treatment described: 15 to 20 received Ad26.COV2.S at low or high dose, single or two shots; several received placebo; per-sample allocation not given. Samples came from day 63 after the first vaccine or placebo injection. Generated by immunoSEQ multiplex PCR, the TCRdb table keeps only in-frame clones and is missing some. The sample yields hundreds of thousands of clones, about 90% seen once. Germline V CDR1 and CDR2: GTSNPN, SVGIG (reference sequence). This CDR3 spans 15 amino acids. V lost 0 bases, J lost 6 bases, and 14 bases lay in between. This material consisted of peripheral blood, taken in a trial of Ad26.COV2.S vaccine versus placebo. The receptor was derived from a person between 18 and 65 years old who received the Ad26.COV2.S COVID-19 vaccine or a placebo. The chain couples TRBV30 to TRBJ2-2; D might be TRBD2 (6 bases). The CDR3 region is CAWSVIGREAGELFF. The CDR3 coding sequence is TGTGCCTGGAGTGTAATAGGCAGGGAGGCCGGGGAGCTGTTTTTT.